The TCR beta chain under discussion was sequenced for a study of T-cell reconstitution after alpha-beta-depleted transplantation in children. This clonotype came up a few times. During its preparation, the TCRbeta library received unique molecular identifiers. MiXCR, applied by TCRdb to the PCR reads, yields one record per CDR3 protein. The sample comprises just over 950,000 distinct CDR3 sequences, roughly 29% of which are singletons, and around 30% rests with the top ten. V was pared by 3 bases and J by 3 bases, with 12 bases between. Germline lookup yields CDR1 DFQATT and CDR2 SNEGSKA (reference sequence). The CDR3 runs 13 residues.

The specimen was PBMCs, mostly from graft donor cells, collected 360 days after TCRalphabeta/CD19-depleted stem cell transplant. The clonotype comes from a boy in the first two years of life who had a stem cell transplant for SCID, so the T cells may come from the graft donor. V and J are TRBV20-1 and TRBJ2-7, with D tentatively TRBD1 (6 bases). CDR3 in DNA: TGCAGTGCTAGGGACAGTGCACTCTACGAGCAGTACTTC. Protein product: CSARDSALYEQYF.